This T cell receptor (beta chain) was identified during a study of beta chain features in type 1 diabetes. Overall study findings and caveats: For Type 1 diabetes patients, all four CD4+ subsets carried TCRB CDR3s that were moderately but significantly shorter.

This CDR3 region has 14 residues. V dropped 0 bases and J dropped 9 bases, with 14 bases sitting between them. The germline V gene encodes CDR1 MGHRA and CDR2 YSYEKL. Turning to this clone: What it binds is not known.

The study reverse transcribed the entire isolated RNA, so it sequenced expressed TCRB transcripts. The data were produced by immunoSEQ multiplex PCR, yet TCRdb's version contains in-frame clones alone and is incomplete. The repertoire has 500,000 to 850,000 clones, about 14% of them found once; the top ten carry 0.03% to 0.045%. This clonotype originated in a man aged 18 to 30 with type 1 diabetes. The sequencing input was naive CD4+ T cells from blood. The chain carries TRBV4-1 and TRBJ2-5; no definite D call. The CDR3 region is CASSQDYDQSAQYF. In DNA, the CDR3 is TGCGCCAGCAGCCAAGATTATGACCAGAGCGCCCAGTACTTC.